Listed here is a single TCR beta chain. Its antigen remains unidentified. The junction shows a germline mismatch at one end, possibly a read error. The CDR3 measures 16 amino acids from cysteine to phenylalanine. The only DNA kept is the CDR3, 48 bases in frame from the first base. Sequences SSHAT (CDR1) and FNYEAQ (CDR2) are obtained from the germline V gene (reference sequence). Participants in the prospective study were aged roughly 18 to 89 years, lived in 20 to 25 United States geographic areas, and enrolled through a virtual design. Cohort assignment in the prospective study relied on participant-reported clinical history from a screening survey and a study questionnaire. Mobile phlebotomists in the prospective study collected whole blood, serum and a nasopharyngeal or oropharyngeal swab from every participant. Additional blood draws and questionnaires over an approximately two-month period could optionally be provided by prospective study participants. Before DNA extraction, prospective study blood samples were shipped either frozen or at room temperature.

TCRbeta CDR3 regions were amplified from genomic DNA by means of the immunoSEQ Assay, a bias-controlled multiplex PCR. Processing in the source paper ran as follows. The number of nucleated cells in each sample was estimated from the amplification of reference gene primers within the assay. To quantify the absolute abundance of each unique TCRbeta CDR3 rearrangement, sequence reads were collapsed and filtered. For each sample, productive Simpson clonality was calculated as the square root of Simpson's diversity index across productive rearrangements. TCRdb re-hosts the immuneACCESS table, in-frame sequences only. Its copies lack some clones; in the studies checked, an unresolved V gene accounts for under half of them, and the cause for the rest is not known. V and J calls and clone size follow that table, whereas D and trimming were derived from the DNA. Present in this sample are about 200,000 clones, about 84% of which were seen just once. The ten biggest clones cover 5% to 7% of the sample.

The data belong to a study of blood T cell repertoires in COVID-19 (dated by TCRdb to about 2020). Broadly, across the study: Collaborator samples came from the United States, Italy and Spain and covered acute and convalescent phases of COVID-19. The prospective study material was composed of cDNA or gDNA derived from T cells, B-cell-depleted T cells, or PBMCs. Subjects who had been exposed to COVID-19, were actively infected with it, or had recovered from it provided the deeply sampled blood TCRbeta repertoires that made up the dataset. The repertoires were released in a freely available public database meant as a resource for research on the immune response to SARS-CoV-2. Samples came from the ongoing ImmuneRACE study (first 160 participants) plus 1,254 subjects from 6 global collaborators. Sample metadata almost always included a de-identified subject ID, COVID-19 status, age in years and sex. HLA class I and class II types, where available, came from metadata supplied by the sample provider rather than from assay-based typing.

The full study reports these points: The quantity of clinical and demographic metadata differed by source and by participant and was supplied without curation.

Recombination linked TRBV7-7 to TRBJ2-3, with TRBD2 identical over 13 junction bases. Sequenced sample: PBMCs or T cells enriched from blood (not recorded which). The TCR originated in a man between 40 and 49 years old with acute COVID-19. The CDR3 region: CASSLGLAGATDTQYF. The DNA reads TGTGCTAGCAGCCTCGGACTAGCGGGAGCCACAGATACGCAGTATTTT.